This T cell receptor (beta chain) stems from a study of T cells in Graves' hyperthyroidism and ophthalmopathy. This CDR3 is built from 14 residues. V was pared by 4 bases and J by 8 bases, with 10 bases of the junction left unmatched. The germline CDR1 and CDR2 sequences are LNHDA and SQIVND (reference sequence). The study excluded patients with uncontrolled infection, other autoimmune disease, pregnancy or lactation. Blood was drawn at first hyperthyroidism diagnosis, before any ophthalmopathy symptoms. The CDR3 regions of TCR beta were amplified from RNA transcripts. The HTBI primer set drove a first-round RT-PCR of the TCR CDR3. One entry per CDR3 protein, called by TCRdb with MiXCR from the multiplex PCR reads. The sample has approximately 400,000 distinct CDR3 sequences, approximately 15% seen once.

The receptor comes from a man between 25 and 39 years old with Graves' hyperthyroidism that later progressed to Graves' ophthalmopathy. The chain is built from TRBV19 and TRBJ1-2; TRBD1 agrees at 7 bases. Material: blood. CDR3 sequence reads: CASSRRDSRLGYTF. As DNA, the CDR3 is TGTGCCAGTAGTAGACGGGACAGCCGACTCGGCTACACCTTC. The full variable domain, in which reference TRBV19 and TRBJ1-2 provide the parts outside the CDR3, is DGGITQSPKYLFRKEGQNVTLSCEQNLNHDAMYWYRQDPGQGLRLIYYSQIVNDFQKGDIAEGYSVSREKKESFPLTVTSAQKNPTAFYLCASSRRDSRLGYTFGSGTRLTVV.